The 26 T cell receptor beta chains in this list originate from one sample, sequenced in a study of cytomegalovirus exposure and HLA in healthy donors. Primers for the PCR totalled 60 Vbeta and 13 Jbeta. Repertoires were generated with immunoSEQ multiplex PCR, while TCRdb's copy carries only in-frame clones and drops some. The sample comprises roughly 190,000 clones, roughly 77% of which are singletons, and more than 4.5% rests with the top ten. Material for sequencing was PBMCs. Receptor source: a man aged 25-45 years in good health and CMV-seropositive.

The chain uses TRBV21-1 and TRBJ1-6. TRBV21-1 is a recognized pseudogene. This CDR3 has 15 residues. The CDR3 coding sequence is TGTGCCAGCAGTGAGCGGAGCTCCTATAATTCACCCCTCCACTTT. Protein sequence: CASSERSSYNSPLHF.

The CDR3 coding sequence is TGTGCCAGCAGCTCGACAGGGGCTAATCCCAGTTACTATGGCTACACCTTC. This sequence encodes CASSSTGANPSYYGYTF. The chain couples TRBV7-2 to TRBJ1-2, with TRBD1 matching 8 bases. Germline CDR1 is SGHTA and CDR2 is FQGNSA. This CDR3 comprises 17 residues. Losses at the gene ends were 4 bases for V and 3 bases for J; bases not matched to a gene: 13. Full variable domain (remainder filled in from reference TRBV7-2 and TRBJ1-2): GAGVSQSPSNKVTEKGKDVELRCDPISGHTALYWYRQSLGQGLEFLIYFQGNSAPDKSGLPSDRFSAERTGGSVSTLTIQRTQQEDSAVYLCASSSTGANPSYYGYTFGSGTRLTVV.

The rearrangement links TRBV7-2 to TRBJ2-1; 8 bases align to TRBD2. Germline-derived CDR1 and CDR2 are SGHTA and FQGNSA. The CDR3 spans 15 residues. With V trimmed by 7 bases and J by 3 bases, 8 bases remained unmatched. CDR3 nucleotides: TGTGCCAGCAACCCCGGGAGGGGGGTCTACAATGAGCAGTTCTTC. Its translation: CASNPGRGVYNEQFF. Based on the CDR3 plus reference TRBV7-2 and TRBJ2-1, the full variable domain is GAGVSQSPSNKVTEKGKDVELRCDPISGHTALYWYRQSLGQGLEFLIYFQGNSAPDKSGLPSDRFSAERTGGSVSTLTIQRTQQEDSAVYLCASNPGRGVYNEQFFGPGTRLTVL.

CDR3 DNA: TGTGCCAGCAGCTGGGGGGGCGACGAGACCCAGTACTTC. Translating it yields CASSWGGDETQYF. The V call is TRBV2, the J call TRBJ2-5, with a tentative D call TRBD2 (7 bases). V shed 6 bases and J shed 5 bases, with 13 bases lying between them. Germline CDR1 SNHLY, CDR2 FYNNEI. The CDR3 loop spans 13 amino acids.

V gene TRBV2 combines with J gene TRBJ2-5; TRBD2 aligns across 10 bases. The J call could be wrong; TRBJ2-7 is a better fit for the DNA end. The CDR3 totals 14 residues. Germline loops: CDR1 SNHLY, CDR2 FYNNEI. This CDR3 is CASSQLAGWDEQYF. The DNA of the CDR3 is TGTGCCAGCAGTCAACTAGCGGGGTGGGACGAGCAGTACTTC.

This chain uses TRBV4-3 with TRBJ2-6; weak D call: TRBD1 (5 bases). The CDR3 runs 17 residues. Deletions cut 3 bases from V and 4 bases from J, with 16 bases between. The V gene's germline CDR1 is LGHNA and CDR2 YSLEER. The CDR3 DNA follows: TGCGCCAGCAGCCACGCAAGTGCAGGGTCAGGGGCCAACGTCCTGACTTTC. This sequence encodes CASSHASAGSGANVLTF.

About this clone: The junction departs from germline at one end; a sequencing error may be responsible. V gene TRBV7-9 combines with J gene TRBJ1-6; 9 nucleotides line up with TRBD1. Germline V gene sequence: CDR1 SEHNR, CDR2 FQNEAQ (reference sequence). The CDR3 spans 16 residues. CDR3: CSSSTYSGQGGSPLHF. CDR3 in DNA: TGTTCCAGCAGCACCTATTCGGGACAGGGTGGTTCACCCCTCCACTTT.

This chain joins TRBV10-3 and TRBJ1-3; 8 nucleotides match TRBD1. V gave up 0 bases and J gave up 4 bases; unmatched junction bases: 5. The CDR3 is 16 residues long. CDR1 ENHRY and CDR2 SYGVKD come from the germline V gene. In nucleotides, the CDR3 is TGTGCCATCAGTGAGTCCGCAGGGGGCGCCGGAAACACCATATATTTT. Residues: CAISESAGGAGNTIYF.

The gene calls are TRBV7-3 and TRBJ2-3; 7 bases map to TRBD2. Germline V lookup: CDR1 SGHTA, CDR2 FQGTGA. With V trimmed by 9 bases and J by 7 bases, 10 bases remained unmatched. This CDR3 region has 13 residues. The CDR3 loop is CASSEGEGYTQYF. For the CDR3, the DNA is TGTGCCAGTAGCGAAGGGGAGGGATATACGCAGTATTTT.

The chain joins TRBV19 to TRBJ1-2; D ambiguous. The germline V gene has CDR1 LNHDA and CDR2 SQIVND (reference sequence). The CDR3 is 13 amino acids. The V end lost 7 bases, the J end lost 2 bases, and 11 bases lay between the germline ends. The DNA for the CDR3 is TGTGCCAGTATGGAACAGCTAAACTATGGCTACACCTTC. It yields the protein CASMEQLNYGYTF.

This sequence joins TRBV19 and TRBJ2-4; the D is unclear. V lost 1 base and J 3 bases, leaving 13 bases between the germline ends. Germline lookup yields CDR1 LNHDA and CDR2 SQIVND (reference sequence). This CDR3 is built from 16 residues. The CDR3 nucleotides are TGTGCCAGTAGTATAGGAGGAGACGGCCTCAAAAACATTCAGTACTTC. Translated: CASSIGGDGLKNIQYF.

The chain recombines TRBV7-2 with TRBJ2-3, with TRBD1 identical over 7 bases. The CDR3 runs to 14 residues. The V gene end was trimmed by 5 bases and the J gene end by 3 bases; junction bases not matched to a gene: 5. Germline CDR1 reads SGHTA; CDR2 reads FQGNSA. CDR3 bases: TGTGCCAGCAGCGTGAGACAGGGAACAGATACGCAGTATTTT. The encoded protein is CASSVRQGTDTQYF.

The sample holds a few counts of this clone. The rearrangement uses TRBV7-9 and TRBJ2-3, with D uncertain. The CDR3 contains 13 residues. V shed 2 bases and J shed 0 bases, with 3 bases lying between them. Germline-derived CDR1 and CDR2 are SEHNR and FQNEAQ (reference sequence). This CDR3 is CASSLPSTDTQYF. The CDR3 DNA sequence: TGTGCCAGCAGCTTACCGAGCACAGATACGCAGTATTTT. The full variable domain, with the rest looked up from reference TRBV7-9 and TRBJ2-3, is DTGVSQNPRHKITKRGQNVTFRCDPISEHNRLYWYRQTLGQGPEFLTYFQNEAQLEKSRLLSDRFSAERPKGSFSTLEIQRTEQGDSAMYLCASSLPSTDTQYFGPGTRLTVL.

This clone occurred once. The CDR3 DNA follows: TGTGCCAGCAGTCTTTTAGGACAGGGGGCGGACGGGGAGCTGTTTTTT. Its translation: CASSLLGQGADGELFF. V and J are TRBV2 and TRBJ2-2, with 11 bases fitting TRBD1. This CDR3 comprises 16 residues. V shed 5 bases, J shed 7 bases, and the junction held 9 bases outside the gene matches. Germline CDR1 is SNHLY and CDR2 is FYNNEI.

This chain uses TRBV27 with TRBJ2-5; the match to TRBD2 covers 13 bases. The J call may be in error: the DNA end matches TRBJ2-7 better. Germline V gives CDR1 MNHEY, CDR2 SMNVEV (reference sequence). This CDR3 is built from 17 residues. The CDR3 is CASSERTSGSFSYEQYF. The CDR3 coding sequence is TGTGCCAGCAGTGAACGGACTAGCGGGAGTTTCTCCTACGAGCAGTACTTC.

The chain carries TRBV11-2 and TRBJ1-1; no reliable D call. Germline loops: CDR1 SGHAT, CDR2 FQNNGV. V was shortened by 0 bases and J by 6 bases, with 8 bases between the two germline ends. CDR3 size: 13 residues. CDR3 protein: CASSLDLISEAFF. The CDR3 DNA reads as TGTGCCAGCAGCTTAGATCTAATTTCTGAAGCTTTCTTT.

This CDR3 is CASSLETGESGELFF. The CDR3 DNA is TGTGCCAGCAGCTTAGAGACAGGGGAGTCCGGGGAGCTGTTTTTT. The chain carries TRBV7-9 and TRBJ2-2, with TRBD1 identical over 8 bases. The CDR3 is 15 residues long. Losses at the gene ends were 1 base for V and 6 bases for J; bases not matched to a gene: 4. Germline V gene lookup returns CDR1 SEHNR and CDR2 FQNEAQ (reference sequence).

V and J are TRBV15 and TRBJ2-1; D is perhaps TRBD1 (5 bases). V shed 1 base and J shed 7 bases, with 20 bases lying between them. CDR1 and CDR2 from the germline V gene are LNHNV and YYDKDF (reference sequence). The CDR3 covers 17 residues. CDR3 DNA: TGTGCCACCAGCAGAGGCCTCGGCAGGGATGGACGAAATGAGCAGTTCTTC. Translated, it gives CATSRGLGRDGRNEQFF.

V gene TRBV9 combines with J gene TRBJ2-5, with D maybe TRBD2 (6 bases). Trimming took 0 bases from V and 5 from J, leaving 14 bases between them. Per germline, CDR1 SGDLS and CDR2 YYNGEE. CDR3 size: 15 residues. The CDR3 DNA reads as TGTGCCAGCAGCGTAGTAGGCGCTCGGGGGGAGACCCAGTACTTC. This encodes CASSVVGARGETQYF.

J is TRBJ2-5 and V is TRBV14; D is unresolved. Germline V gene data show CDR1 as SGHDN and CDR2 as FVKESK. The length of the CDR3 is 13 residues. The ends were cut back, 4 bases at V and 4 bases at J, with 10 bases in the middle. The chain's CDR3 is CASSPRVRETQYF. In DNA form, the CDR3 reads TGTGCCAGCAGCCCTCGGGTGAGAGAGACCCAGTACTTC. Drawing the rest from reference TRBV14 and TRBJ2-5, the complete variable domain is EAGVTQFPSHSVIEKGQTVTLRCDPISGHDNLYWYRRVMGKEIKFLLHFVKESKQDESGMPNNRFLAERTGGTYSTLKVQPAELEDSGVYFCASSPRVRETQYFGPGTRLLVL.

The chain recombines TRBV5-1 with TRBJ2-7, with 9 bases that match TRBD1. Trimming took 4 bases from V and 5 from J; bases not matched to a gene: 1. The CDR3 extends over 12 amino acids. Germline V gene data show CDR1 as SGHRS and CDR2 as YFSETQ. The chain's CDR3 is CASSRDRDEQYF. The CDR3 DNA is TGCGCCAGCAGCCGGGACAGGGACGAGCAGTACTTC.

CDR3 nucleotides: TGTGCCAGCAGCTTACAGGGGGCTCTTCTCGGCGAGCAGTACTTC. It translates to CASSLQGALLGEQYF. The genes are TRBV7-9 and TRBJ2-7; 8 nucleotides match TRBD1. Germline lookup yields CDR1 SEHNR and CDR2 FQNEAQ (reference sequence). The CDR3 spans 15 residues. V trimming: 2 bases; J trimming: 6 bases; junction bases outside the gene matches: 9.

DNA of the CDR3: TGTGCCAGCGTCAGGGGTGGGACCGGGGAGCTGTTTTTT. As protein: CASVRGGTGELFF. This chain links TRBV27 with TRBJ2-2; a possible D gene is TRBD1 (6 bases). With 8 bases removed from V and 5 bases from J, the gap between germline ends came to 12 bases. Per germline, CDR1 MNHEY and CDR2 SMNVEV (reference sequence). The CDR3 is 13 residues long.

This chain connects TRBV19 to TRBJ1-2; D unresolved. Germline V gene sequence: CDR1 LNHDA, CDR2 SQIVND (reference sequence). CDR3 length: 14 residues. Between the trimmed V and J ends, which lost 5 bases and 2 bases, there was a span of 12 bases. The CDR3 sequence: CASSEGRSNYGYTF. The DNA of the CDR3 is TGTGCCAGTAGTGAAGGGAGATCCAACTATGGCTACACCTTC.

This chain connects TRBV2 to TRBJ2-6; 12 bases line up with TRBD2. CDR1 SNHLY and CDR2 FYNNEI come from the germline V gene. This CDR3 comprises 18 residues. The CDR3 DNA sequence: TGTGGTCATTTCACTAGCGGGAGGTTTAGTGCTGGGGCCAACGTCCTGACTTTC. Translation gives CGHFTSGRFSAGANVLTF.

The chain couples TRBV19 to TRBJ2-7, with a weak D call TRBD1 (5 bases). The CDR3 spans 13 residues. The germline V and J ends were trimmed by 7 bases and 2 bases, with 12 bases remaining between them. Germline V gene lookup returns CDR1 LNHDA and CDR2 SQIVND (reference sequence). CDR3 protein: CASTARGTYEQYF. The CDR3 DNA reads TGTGCCAGTACCGCTAGGGGTACCTACGAGCAGTACTTC.